This paragraph covers one T cell receptor (beta chain) sequence. The antigen is unknown. The germline gives CDR1 MGHDK, CDR2 SYGVNS. This CDR3 has 13 residues. Trimming removed 8 bases from V and 3 bases from J, with 12 bases in between. Terminally differentiated effector memory CD45RA+ cells were left out of the naive CD8 fraction, which was CD45RO-negative and positively selected for CCR7. This sample was taken from a study of shared clonotypes between healthy human individuals. Each cell subset's genomic DNA was divided evenly among several immunoSEQ plates. Libraries were prepared by immunoSEQ multiplex PCR; TCRdb keeps only in-frame clonotypes and omits some of them. The data hold around 1.9 million clones, with roughly 91% observed a single time. Study results and caveats: When naive CD4 clonotypes were compared across a few donors, 4% to 5.5% were shared. In this cohort, only blood was sampled, and tissue repertoires likely differ. Naive subsets, compared against memory subsets, generally had larger estimated richness values.

This TCR came from a man aged 18-30 years in good health. Some clones in this sample may be carry-over from other donors' samples. J is TRBJ2-3 and V is TRBV25-1; tentatively, D is TRBD2 (6 bases). The specimen sequenced was naive CD8+ T cells from PBMCs. The DNA for the CDR3 is TGTGCCAGCTCTACTAGCTCGACAGATACGCAGTATTTT. Its protein is CASSTSSTDTQYF.